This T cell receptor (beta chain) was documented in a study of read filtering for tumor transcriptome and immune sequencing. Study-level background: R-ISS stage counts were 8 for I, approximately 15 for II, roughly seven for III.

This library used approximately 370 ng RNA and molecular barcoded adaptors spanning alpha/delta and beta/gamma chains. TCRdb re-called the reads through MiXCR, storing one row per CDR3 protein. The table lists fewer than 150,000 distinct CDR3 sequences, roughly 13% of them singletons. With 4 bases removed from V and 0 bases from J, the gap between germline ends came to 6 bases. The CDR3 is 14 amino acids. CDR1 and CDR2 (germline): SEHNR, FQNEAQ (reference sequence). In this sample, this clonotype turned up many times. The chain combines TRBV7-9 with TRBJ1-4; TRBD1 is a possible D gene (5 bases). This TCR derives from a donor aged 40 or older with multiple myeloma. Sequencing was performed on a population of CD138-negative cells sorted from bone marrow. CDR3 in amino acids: CASSSGSTNEKLFF. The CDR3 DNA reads TGTGCCAGCAGCTCAGGGTCAACTAATGAAAAACTGTTTTTT.